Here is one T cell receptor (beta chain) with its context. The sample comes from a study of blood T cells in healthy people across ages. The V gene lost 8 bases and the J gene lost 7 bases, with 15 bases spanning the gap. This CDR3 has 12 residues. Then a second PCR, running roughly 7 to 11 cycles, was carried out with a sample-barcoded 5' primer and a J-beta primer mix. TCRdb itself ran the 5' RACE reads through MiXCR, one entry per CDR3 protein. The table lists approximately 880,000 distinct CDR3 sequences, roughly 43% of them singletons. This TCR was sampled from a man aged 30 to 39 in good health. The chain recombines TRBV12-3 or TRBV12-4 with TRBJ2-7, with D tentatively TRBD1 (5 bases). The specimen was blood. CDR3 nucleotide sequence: TGTGCCAGCGGGGCTGCCTTCTGGGAGCAGTACTTC. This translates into CASGAAFWEQYF.